These 3 T cell receptor beta chains were sequenced from one sample in a study of shared clonotypes between healthy human individuals. TCRdb's table, derived via immunoSEQ multiplex PCR, lists solely in-frame clones and lacks some. Of approximately 1,500,000 clones in the sample, about 96% were seen once. The sample was naive CD4+ T cells sorted from blood. Subset in this sample: CD45RA+ positively selected. All receptors derive from a man aged 25-40 years in good health.

The V and J genes are TRBV6-6 and TRBJ2-7; D may be TRBD2 (6 bases). V shed 4 bases and J shed 3 bases, with 13 bases lying between them. Per germline, CDR1 MNHNY and CDR2 SVGAGI (reference sequence). This CDR3 comprises 14 residues. The DNA for the CDR3 is TGTGCCAGCAGTTTCCGACAGACTAGCTACGAGCAGTACTTC. The encoded protein is CASSFRQTSYEQYF.

The chain links TRBV18 to TRBJ1-1; possibly TRBD1 for D (6 bases). V was cut by 3 bases and J by 2 bases, with 16 bases left in between. Germline V gives CDR1 KGHSH, CDR2 LQKENI. The CDR3 sequence is 16 residues long. The CDR3 sequence: CASSPSQGTQNTEAFF. The CDR3 coding sequence is TGTGCCAGCTCACCCAGCCAGGGGACACAAAACACTGAAGCTTTCTTT.

The genes are TRBV7-8 and TRBJ2-3; a weak D match, TRBD1 (5 bases). With 5 bases removed from V and 3 bases from J, the gap between germline ends came to 18 bases. Germline assignment: CDR1 SGHVS and CDR2 FQNEAQ. The CDR3 spans 16 residues. The CDR3: CASSLQTGPETDTQYF. The CDR3 DNA reads TGTGCCAGCAGCCTCCAAACAGGACCGGAAACAGATACGCAGTATTTT.